These T cell receptor beta chains were read from a single sample in a study of T cell changes during pregnancy in multiple sclerosis. The table came from immunoSEQ multiplex PCR; TCRdb's copy has only in-frame clones and leaves some out. The data contain 20,000 or so clones, roughly 89% of them singletons. Sequencing was performed on CD8+ T cells from peripheral blood mononuclear cells, taken in the third trimester of pregnancy. Receptors were obtained from a female donor in good health, enrolled as a control in a pregnancy study. The CDR3 runs from the conserved cysteine through the conserved F or W. The order of the fields is clone size, V gene, J gene, D gene, CDR3 DNA, CDR3 protein. D genes are given only for firm matches. The listing skips clone size in some rows; elsewhere it reads once, few, many or a size class.

size: NA
V: TRBV4-3
J: TRBJ1-1
D: NA
DNA: TGCGCCAGCAGCCAAGATCCGACTAGGTTGGACACTGAAGCTTTCTTT
CDR3: CASSQDPTRLDTEAFF

size: once
V: TRBV7-2
J: TRBJ2-4
D: NA
DNA: TGTGCCAGCAGCGCCAACAGGGATCGAAGGTGGAACATTCAGTACTTC
CDR3: CASSANRDRRWNIQYF

size: NA
V: TRBV7-8
J: TRBJ1-1
D: NA
DNA: TGTGCCAGCAGCTGGGGGGGGAGGGGGGATTACCACATTGAAGCTTTCTTT
CDR3: CASSWGGRGDYHIEAFF

size: NA
V: TRBV28
J: TRBJ1-6
D: NA
DNA: TGTGCCAGCAGTACCAGGGATAATTCACCCCTCCACTTT
CDR3: CASSTRDNSPLHF

size: NA
V: TRBV10-3
J: TRBJ2-1
D: NA
DNA: TGTGCCATCAGTGATCCGAGGAATGAGCAGTTCTTC
CDR3: CAISDPRNEQFF

size: NA
V: TRBV4-1
J: TRBJ2-2
D: NA
DNA: TGCGCCAGCAGCCAATACCGTACCGCCAGTGGGAACACCGGGGAGCTGTTTTTT
CDR3: CASSQYRTASGNTGELFF

size: NA
V: TRBV19
J: TRBJ1-2
D: NA
DNA: TGTGCCAGTAGCATCGGGGACTTTTATCAGGCAGCAATCTATGGCTACACCTTC
CDR3: CASSIGDFYQAAIYGYTF

size: few
V: TRBV27
J: TRBJ1-6
D: NA
DNA: TGTGCCAGCAGTCCTACAGGGTACAATTCACCCCTCCACTTT
CDR3: CASSPTGYNSPLHF

size: NA
V: TRBV6-6
J: TRBJ2-5
D: NA
DNA: TGTGCCAGCAGTTACTCCGTAGGGCGGGAAGAGACCCAGTACTTC
CDR3: CASSYSVGREETQYF

size: NA
V: TRBV7-9
J: TRBJ1-5
D: TRBD1
DNA: TGTGCCAGCAGCCTGGGACAGCTCAATCAGCCCCAGCATTTT
CDR3: CASSLGQLNQPQHF

size: NA
V: TRBV11-2
J: TRBJ2-2
D: NA
DNA: TGTGCCAGCAGCACTCCTTACGGGGAGCTGTTTTTT
CDR3: CASSTPYGELFF

size: NA
V: TRBV2
J: TRBJ2-5
D: TRBD2
DNA: TGTGCCAGCTGGGAGGGCTCCCAAGAGACCCAGTACTTC
CDR3: CASWEGSQETQYF

size: NA
V: TRBV27
J: TRBJ1-2
D: NA
DNA: TGTGCCAGCAGTTCTGGAGGGGACGGGGGCTACACCTTC
CDR3: CASSSGGDGGYTF

size: NA
V: TRBV2
J: TRBJ2-3
D: NA
DNA: TGTGCCAGCAGTGAAGGGCTCCGGGAGTCGCAGTATTTT
CDR3: CASSEGLRESQYF

size: NA
V: TRBV11-2
J: TRBJ2-1
D: TRBD2
DNA: TGTGCCAGCAGCCCTAGCGGGAGTTATGAGCAGTTCTTC
CDR3: CASSPSGSYEQFF

size: NA
V: TRBV5-6
J: TRBJ2-4
D: NA
DNA: TGTGCCAGCAGGTCATTGACGGGGCAGGGGGGTCAGTACTTC
CDR3: CASRSLTGQGGQYF

size: NA
V: TRBV7-9
J: TRBJ1-1
D: NA
DNA: TGTGCCAGCAGCACCCGAACAGGTACTGAAGCTTTCTTT
CDR3: CASSTRTGTEAFF

size: NA
V: TRBV5-6
J: TRBJ2-5
D: NA
DNA: TGTGCCAGCAGCATACAGGGTCGCCAAGAGACCCAGTACTTC
CDR3: CASSIQGRQETQYF

size: NA
V: TRBV9
J: TRBJ2-1
D: TRBD1
DNA: TGTGCCAGCAGAAGTGGTGGGGACAGGGTGTTCTTC
CDR3: CASRSGGDRVFF

size: few
V: TRBV27
J: TRBJ1-2
D: NA
DNA: TGTGCCAGCAGTCTAAGGGGGTCTAACTATGGCTACACCTTC
CDR3: CASSLRGSNYGYTF

size: NA
V: TRBV7-9
J: TRBJ2-6
D: NA
DNA: TGTGCCAGCAGCCCTACCCAGGGGTCTGGGGCCAACGTCCTGACTTTC
CDR3: CASSPTQGSGANVLTF

size: few
V: TRBV7-2
J: TRBJ2-7
D: TRBD1
DNA: TGTGCCAGCAGCCGCGGACAGGGGAGCTCCTACGAGCAGTACTTC
CDR3: CASSRGQGSSYEQYF

size: NA
V: TRBV4-2
J: TRBJ1-1
D: TRBD1
DNA: TGTGCCAGCAGCCAAGATATCTGGACAGGGAACACTGAAGCTTTCTTT
CDR3: CASSQDIWTGNTEAFF

size: NA
V: TRBV9
J: TRBJ2-2
D: NA
DNA: TGTGCCAGCAGCCCTCCCGCAGACACCGGGGAGCTGTTTTTT
CDR3: CASSPPADTGELFF

size: NA
V: TRBV27
J: TRBJ2-5
D: TRBD2
DNA: TGTGCCAGCAGTTTATCAACTAGCGGCCTCCAAGAGACCCAGTACTTC
CDR3: CASSLSTSGLQETQYF

size: NA
V: TRBV28
J: TRBJ1-5
D: NA
DNA: TGTGCCACCGATAGAGGCCCGAATAGCAATCAGCCCCAGCATTTT
CDR3: CATDRGPNSNQPQHF

size: NA
V: TRBV5-6
J: TRBJ1-1
D: TRBD1
DNA: TGTGCCAGCAGCTTGGGACAGGGGAGCACTGAAGCTTTCTTT
CDR3: CASSLGQGSTEAFF

size: NA
V: TRBV4-2
J: TRBJ2-5
D: NA
DNA: TGTGCCAGCAGCCAAGAATTCCAGGGGCACGAGACCCAGTACTTC
CDR3: CASSQEFQGHETQYF

size: NA
V: TRBV4-2
J: TRBJ1-2
D: NA
DNA: TGTGCCAGCAGCCAAGATCTGGGGACGCGGGATAAGGGCTACACCTTC
CDR3: CASSQDLGTRDKGYTF

size: NA
V: TRBV11-2
J: TRBJ1-6
D: TRBD1
DNA: TGTGCCAGCAGCCCCCCACCGGGACAGGAGATTTCACCCCTCCACTTT
CDR3: CASSPPPGQEISPLHF

size: NA
V: TRBV7-6
J: TRBJ2-1
D: TRBD2
DNA: TGTGCCAGCAGCTTGGGGACTAGCGGGGGCAATGAGCAGTTCTTC
CDR3: CASSLGTSGGNEQFF

size: NA
V: TRBV5-5
J: TRBJ1-1
D: NA
DNA: NA
CDR3: CASSTGGFGQGAGFF

size: NA
V: TRBV5-4
J: TRBJ2-1
D: TRBD1
DNA: TGTGCCAGCAGCCCCAACAGGGGGTATAACAATGAGCAGTTCTTC
CDR3: CASSPNRGYNNEQFF

size: NA
V: TRBV29-1
J: TRBJ2-1
D: TRBD2
DNA: TGCAGCGGATCCGGGACTAGCGGGGGGGCATACAATGAGCAGTTCTTC
CDR3: CSGSGTSGGAYNEQFF

size: NA
V: TRBV5-6
J: TRBJ1-1
D: NA
DNA: TGTGCCAGCAGTTCCGGGAGAACTGAAGCTTTCTTT
CDR3: CASSSGRTEAFF

size: NA
V: TRBV7-9
J: TRBJ1-4
D: TRBD1
DNA: TGTGCCAGCAGCGCGCCGACAGGGGGATATGAAAAACTGTTTTTT
CDR3: CASSAPTGGYEKLFF

size: NA
V: TRBV9
J: TRBJ2-5
D: NA
DNA: TGTGCCAGCAGCGAGCAACCCGGGACTGCCGGGGGTGGCACCCAGTACTTC
CDR3: CASSEQPGTAGGGTQYF

size: NA
V: TRBV7-9
J: TRBJ2-4
D: TRBD1
DNA: TGTGCCAGCAGAGACCGGGACAGGGAGTCCAAAAACATTCAGTACTTC
CDR3: CASRDRDRESKNIQYF

size: NA
V: TRBV7-9
J: TRBJ2-2
D: TRBD2
DNA: TGTGCCAGCAGTCCTAGCGGGATAAACACCGGGGAGCTGTTTTTT
CDR3: CASSPSGINTGELFF

size: NA
V: TRBV4-3
J: TRBJ2-1
D: TRBD1
DNA: TGCGCCAGCAGCCAAAGAGGGGGCATCTACAATGAGCAGTTCTTC
CDR3: CASSQRGGIYNEQFF

size: NA
V: TRBV7-9
J: TRBJ1-2
D: NA
DNA: TGTGCCAGCAGCTCGCAGGCCCTTACCAATAACTATGGCTACACCTTC
CDR3: CASSSQALTNNYGYTF

size: NA
V: TRBV7-9
J: TRBJ2-1
D: TRBD2
DNA: TGTGCCAGCAGCGCACCCAGCGGGGAACTCAATGAGCAGTTCTTC
CDR3: CASSAPSGELNEQFF

size: NA
V: TRBV4-3
J: TRBJ1-1
D: TRBD1
DNA: TGCGCCAGCAGCCCTAGACAGGGTGGGAACACTGAAGCTTTCTTT
CDR3: CASSPRQGGNTEAFF

size: NA
V: TRBV4-1
J: TRBJ1-6
D: TRBD1
DNA: TGCGCCAGCAGCCAGACAGGGACGGATTCACCCCTCCACTTT
CDR3: CASSQTGTDSPLHF

size: NA
V: TRBV7-6
J: TRBJ1-3
D: NA
DNA: TGTGCCAGCAGGGGATGGACAGCCTCTGGAAACACCATATATTTT
CDR3: CASRGWTASGNTIYF

size: NA
V: TRBV10-3
J: TRBJ1-2
D: TRBD1
DNA: TGTGCCACCCGGGGGACAGGGGTAAACTATGGCTACACCTTC
CDR3: CATRGTGVNYGYTF

size: NA
V: TRBV10-2
J: TRBJ1-5
D: NA
DNA: TGCGCCAGCAGTGAAGGGGGGGTGGGGCAGCCCCAGCATTTT
CDR3: CASSEGGVGQPQHF

size: NA
V: TRBV7-3
J: TRBJ2-1
D: TRBD1
DNA: TGTGCCAGCAGCTTGGGACAGGGTAGAGGTGAGCAGTTCTTC
CDR3: CASSLGQGRGEQFF

size: medium-sized
V: TRBV27
J: TRBJ2-2
D: TRBD2
DNA: TGTGCCAGCAGCGGGCGGGGGGCGGACACCGGGGAGCTGTTTTTT
CDR3: CASSGRGADTGELFF

size: NA
V: TRBV2
J: TRBJ1-2
D: TRBD1
DNA: TGTGCCAGCAGTGTAATGTCGGGACAGGCCTTCTATGGCTACACCTTC
CDR3: CASSVMSGQAFYGYTF

size: once
V: TRBV5-6
J: TRBJ2-7
D: TRBD1
DNA: TGTGCCAGCAGCCCGGACAGGAGAAGCTACGAGCAGTACTTC
CDR3: CASSPDRRSYEQYF